The clone carrying this T cell receptor beta chain was observed a single time. The sample belongs to a study of blood T cell repertoires in COVID-19. The assay was immunoSEQ multiplex PCR, and TCRdb's table has in-frame clones only and misses some. Here the sample spans about 91,000 clones, about 90% being singletons. Germline assignment: CDR1 LNHDA and CDR2 SQIVND (reference sequence). Losses at the gene ends were 3 bases for V and 4 bases for J; bases not matched to a gene: 9. There are 16 residues in the CDR3. The rearrangement uses TRBV19 and TRBJ1-3; 7 bases line up with TRBD1. Material for sequencing was peripheral blood. The receptor was derived from a man aged 70-80 years with acute or convalescent COVID-19. The CDR3 DNA reads as TGTGCCAGTAGTATTACTGCACAGGGGCGCGGAAACACCATATATTTT. It encodes CASSITAQGRGNTIYF. Together with reference TRBV19 and TRBJ1-3, the CDR3 gives the full variable domain: DGGITQSPKYLFRKEGQNVTLSCEQNLNHDAMYWYRQDPGQGLRLIYYSQIVNDFQKGDIAEGYSVSREKKESFPLTVTSAQKNPTAFYLCASSITAQGRGNTIYFGEGSWLTVV.